The 21 T cell receptor beta chains in this list originate from one sample, sequenced in a study of shared T cell receptors in the human thymus. The table came from immunoSEQ multiplex PCR; TCRdb's copy has only in-frame clones and leaves some out. The sample lists almost 550,000 clones, around 78% seen once, with more than 0.01% in the top ten. The sample also formed part of further work on human thymus T cells.

Sequencing input: thymocytes. The receptor set was obtained from a boy in the first two years of life with a congenital heart defect.

This chain joins TRBV5-4 and TRBJ2-3; TRBD1 agrees at 7 bases. V gave up 4 bases and J gave up 0 bases; unmatched junction bases: 11. Per the germline V gene, CDR1 is SGHNT and CDR2 is YYREEE (reference sequence). CDR3 length equals 17 residues. DNA for the CDR3: TGTGCCAGCAGCCTGAGGGACAGCCAATCTAGCACAGATACGCAGTATTTT. Translated: CASSLRDSQSSTDTQYF.

The rearrangement joins TRBV5-4 to TRBJ1-1, with D uncertain. CDR1 is SGHNT and CDR2 is YYREEE in the germline V gene (reference sequence). V was cut by 0 bases and J by 11 bases, with 14 bases left in between. CDR3 length: 13 residues. CDR3 amino acids: CASSLAAASGAFF. The CDR3 bases are TGTGCCAGCAGCTTGGCGGCGGCCTCTGGGGCTTTCTTT.

The chain has TRBV27 and TRBJ2-1; TRBD2 aligns across 14 bases. This CDR3 is 20 amino acids long. The V and J ends lost 7 bases and 8 bases, in that order; junction bases with no gene match: 22. Germline V lookup: CDR1 MNHEY, CDR2 SMNVEV (reference sequence). The CDR3, as DNA: TGTGCCAGCAAGGGGGTTTTGGGGACTAGCGGGAGTGTTGGTCGCGATGAGCAGTTCTTC. Its translation is CASKGVLGTSGSVGRDEQFF.

As regards this clone: The identical CDR3 is also encoded by other nucleotide sequences in the sample. The V and J genes are TRBV6-1 and TRBJ2-7, with TRBD1 matching 9 bases. The CDR3 runs to 15 residues. Unmatched junction bases numbered 3, after V lost 0 bases and J lost 3 bases. The germline CDR1 and CDR2 sequences are MNHNS and SASEGT. The CDR3 DNA reads TGTGCCAGCAGTGAAGCCCCGGGACAGGGCTACGAGCAGTACTTC. Residues: CASSEAPGQGYEQYF.

With respect to this clone: A read error may produce the germline difference seen at one junction end. The chain employs TRBV11-2 and TRBJ2-7; the D gene is possibly TRBD2 (5 bases). Germline V CDR1 and CDR2: SGHAT, FQNNGV. The CDR3 sequence is 12 residues long. Here the CDR3 reads CASSLGTGGFNF. CDR3 nucleotide sequence: TGTGCCAGCAGCCTAGGAACCGGAGGCTTCAACTTC.

The rearrangement links TRBV6-1 to TRBJ2-7, with 10 bases lining up with TRBD2. The J segment lost 7 bases and the V segment lost 5 bases, leaving 8 bases of the junction unmatched. The CDR3 is made up of 14 amino acids. Germline-derived CDR1 and CDR2 are MNHNS and SASEGT. The CDR3 here is CASSRAGGPGEQYF. CDR3 sequence (DNA): TGTGCCAGCAGTAGAGCGGGAGGGCCTGGGGAGCAGTACTTC.

The V gene is TRBV2, the J gene TRBJ2-5; 7 bases map to TRBD2. The CDR3 totals 14 residues. Germline V gives CDR1 SNHLY, CDR2 FYNNEI. V shed 4 bases, J shed 1 base, and the junction held 3 bases outside the gene matches. The CDR3 loop reads CASSGGSIQETQYF. For the CDR3, the DNA is TGTGCCAGCAGTGGCGGGAGCATCCAAGAGACCCAGTACTTC.

V usage is TRBV4-2 and J usage is TRBJ2-3, with 7 bases matching TRBD2. Trimming at V came to 0 bases and at J to 4 bases, leaving 10 bases not matched to a gene. Germline V gene sequence: CDR1 LGHNA, CDR2 YNFKEQ. The CDR3 runs 17 residues. The CDR3 region is CASSQEIRGRAADTQYF. The CDR3 DNA reads as TGTGCCAGCAGCCAAGAAATCCGAGGGAGGGCCGCAGATACGCAGTATTTT.

As concerns this clone: Germline and junction disagree at one end, which may indicate a read error. The chain has TRBV12-5 and TRBJ2-1, with a tentative D call TRBD1 (6 bases). The CDR3 is 12 residues long. From germline, CDR1 is LGHNT and CDR2 FRNRAP. The CDR3 DNA sequence: TGTGCTAGTGGTTTGGACAGGGAGAGTTTGGTCTTC. Amino acid sequence: CASGLDRESLVF.

This chain connects TRBV19 to TRBJ1-5; D not certain. The CDR3 totals 15 residues. V was trimmed by 3 bases and J by 6 bases, leaving 15 bases between them. CDR1 and CDR2 from the germline V gene are LNHDA and SQIVND (reference sequence). The CDR3 nucleotides read TGTGCCAGTAGTATTCTTAAGGCGGAACGTCAGCCCCAGCATTTT. It yields the protein CASSILKAERQPQHF.

The chain is built from TRBV5-4 and TRBJ2-2, with 12 bases that match TRBD2. This CDR3 is 16 amino acids long. Per the germline V gene, CDR1 is SGHNT and CDR2 is YYREEE (reference sequence). Trimming removed 4 bases from V and 3 bases from J; junction bases left unmatched: 4. The CDR3 spells CASSLRLAGDTGELFF. The CDR3 coding sequence is TGTGCCAGCAGCCTGAGACTAGCGGGGGACACCGGGGAGCTGTTTTTT.

The chain combines TRBV6-6 with TRBJ2-7, with TRBD1 as a possible D gene (6 bases). CDR1 is MNHNY and CDR2 is SVGAGI in the germline V gene (reference sequence). V was shortened by 4 bases and J by 9 bases, with 10 bases between the two germline ends. CDR3 size: 11 residues. The DNA for the CDR3 is TGTGCCAGCAGTTTACAGGGTGTGCAGTACTTC. It yields the protein CASSLQGVQYF.

V and J are TRBV27 and TRBJ2-5; D is perhaps TRBD2 (6 bases). Germline assignment: CDR1 MNHEY and CDR2 SMNVEV (reference sequence). The CDR3 has 17 residues. The V end lost 5 bases, the J end lost 2 bases, and 21 bases lay between the germline ends. Here the CDR3 reads CASSHIGDCCPQETQYF. The CDR3 DNA sequence: TGTGCCAGCAGTCACATTGGGGACTGCTGCCCACAAGAGACCCAGTACTTC.

The chain links TRBV7-9 to TRBJ1-2, with 9 nucleotides matching TRBD1. The CDR3 runs 14 residues. Unmatched junction bases numbered 8, after V lost 4 bases and J lost 8 bases. CDR1 and CDR2 (germline): SEHNR, FQNEAQ (reference sequence). CDR3 sequence: CASSSGQGLGGYTF. CDR3 DNA: TGTGCCAGCAGCTCAGGACAGGGGCTGGGCGGCTACACCTTC.

The rearrangement links TRBV7-6 to TRBJ2-1; 8 nucleotides agree with TRBD2. CDR3 length equals 16 residues. V shed 5 bases, J shed 6 bases, and the junction held 12 bases outside the gene matches. Germline V gene sequence: CDR1 SGHVS, CDR2 FNYEAQ. The chain's CDR3 is CASSPGRVAGLNEQFF. CDR3 in DNA: TGTGCCAGCAGCCCGGGGAGGGTAGCGGGACTCAATGAGCAGTTCTTC.

In its sample, this clone was seen a few times. The rearrangement joins TRBV29-1 to TRBJ2-1, with a possible D match to TRBD2 (6 bases). The V gene's germline CDR1 is SQVTM and CDR2 ANQGSEA. This CDR3 region has 15 residues. V shed 1 base and J shed 1 base, with 11 bases lying between them. Here the CDR3 DNA reads TGCAGCGTTGAAGGCTCTAGCGAATCCTACAATGAGCAGTTCTTC. Protein sequence: CSVEGSSESYNEQFF.

The chain employs TRBV5-4 and TRBJ2-5, with TRBD1 identical over 7 bases. The CDR3 extends over 17 amino acids. Looked up from germline, CDR1 is SGHNT and CDR2 is YYREEE (reference sequence). Unmatched junction bases numbered 20, after V lost 5 bases and J lost 7 bases. The DNA of the CDR3 is TGTGCCAGCAGAACCGTCCCCCGGGACAGCCAAGAGATGACCCAGTACTTC. Translation: CASRTVPRDSQEMTQYF.

This clone was detected a few times. This sample also contains other DNA sequences that code for the same CDR3. This chain links TRBV20-1 with TRBJ2-7, with unresolved D. V was cut by 3 bases and J by 4 bases, with 4 bases left in between. The CDR3 sequence is 10 residues long. CDR1 DFQATT and CDR2 SNEGSKA come from the germline V gene (reference sequence). The CDR3 bases are TGCAGTGCTAGGAGTTACGAGCAGTACTTC. This sequence encodes CSARSYEQYF.

J is TRBJ2-5 and V is TRBV25-1; D is perhaps TRBD1 (6 bases). The germline CDR1 and CDR2 sequences are MGHDK and SYGVNS. The CDR3 contains 14 residues. V shed 7 bases and J shed 4 bases, with 16 bases lying between them. The CDR3 DNA reads as TGTGCCAGCAACCTCAGGGGTGGAGGAGAGACCCAGTACTTC. Translation gives CASNLRGGGETQYF.

The genes are TRBV5-1 and TRBJ1-4; D is undetermined. The CDR3 extends over 15 amino acids. Between the trimmed V and J ends, which lost 1 base and 8 bases, there was a span of 15 bases. Germline V CDR1 and CDR2: SGHRS, YFSETQ. CDR3 DNA sequence: TGCGCCAGCAGCTTGTCGGCGGAAAGTGTAGAAAAACTGTTTTTT. Translation: CASSLSAESVEKLFF.

This chain joins TRBV4-3 and TRBJ2-1; 7 nucleotides agree with TRBD2. Losses at the gene ends were 4 bases for V and 0 bases for J; bases not matched to a gene: 18. Germline CDR1 reads LGHNA; CDR2 reads YSLEER. The CDR3 runs to 20 residues. CDR3 region: CASSLLMEGEGGSSYNEQFF. The CDR3 nucleotides are TGCGCCAGCAGCCTACTCATGGAAGGTGAGGGCGGGAGCTCCTACAATGAGCAGTTCTTC.